Listed here are 5 T cell receptor beta chains from one sample, sequenced in a study of shared clonotypes between healthy human individuals. Using immunoSEQ multiplex PCR, the repertoire was profiled, and TCRdb retains in-frame clones only, with some absent. The sample lists over a million clones, roughly 96% occurring once. Sequencing was performed on naive CD4+ T cells sorted from blood. The subset: CD45RA+ positively selected. The receptors stem from a man aged 30 to 39 in good health.

The chain joins TRBV19 to TRBJ2-6; tentative D call: TRBD2 (5 bases). CDR1 LNHDA and CDR2 SQIVND come from the germline V gene (reference sequence). The CDR3 sequence is 15 residues long. Trimming stripped 10 bases from V and 3 bases from J, with 16 bases between. Written as DNA, the CDR3 is TGTGCCACTAATGGCCTCGGACTTGGGGCCAACGTCCTGACTTTC. Its translation: CATNGLGLGANVLTF.

This clone was seen only once. V gene TRBV5-1 combines with J gene TRBJ2-5; perhaps TRBD1 as D (8 bases). V was trimmed by 7 bases and J by 5 bases, leaving 18 bases between them. CDR1 SGHRS and CDR2 YFSETQ come from the germline V gene. CDR3 size: 14 residues. Here the CDR3 reads CASGGDRTMETQYF. The DNA for the CDR3 is TGCGCCAGCGGGGGGGACAGGACTATGGAGACCCAGTACTTC.

The CDR3, as DNA: TGTGCCAGCAGTTTCACAGGGCCTTCGGGCCAGCCCCAGCATTTT. The encoded protein is CASSFTGPSGQPQHF. This chain joins TRBV27 and TRBJ1-5; possibly TRBD1 for D (6 bases). The CDR3 has 15 amino acids. Deletions cut 3 bases from V and 7 bases from J, with 16 bases between. Looked up from germline, CDR1 is MNHEY and CDR2 is SMNVEV (reference sequence).

CDR3 DNA sequence: TGTGCCTTGACAGGGCTAGGGGACTATGGCTACACCTTC. Translating gives CALTGLGDYGYTF. The rearrangement joins TRBV30 to TRBJ1-2; 7 bases are a match to TRBD1. CDR3 length: 13 residues. CDR1 is GTSNPN, CDR2 SVGIG, per germline (reference sequence). Unmatched junction bases numbered 8, after V lost 7 bases and J lost 3 bases.

V gene TRBV7-2 combines with J gene TRBJ2-4, with 10 bases aligning to TRBD2. Losses at the gene ends were 5 bases for V and 8 bases for J; bases not matched to a gene: 15. Germline values: CDR1 SGHTA, CDR2 FQGNSA. The CDR3 contains 17 residues. The CDR3 region has the DNA TGTGCCAGCAGCCCGACAGCGGGAGGGCCTCTGATGGACATTCAGTACTTC. It translates to CASSPTAGGPLMDIQYF.